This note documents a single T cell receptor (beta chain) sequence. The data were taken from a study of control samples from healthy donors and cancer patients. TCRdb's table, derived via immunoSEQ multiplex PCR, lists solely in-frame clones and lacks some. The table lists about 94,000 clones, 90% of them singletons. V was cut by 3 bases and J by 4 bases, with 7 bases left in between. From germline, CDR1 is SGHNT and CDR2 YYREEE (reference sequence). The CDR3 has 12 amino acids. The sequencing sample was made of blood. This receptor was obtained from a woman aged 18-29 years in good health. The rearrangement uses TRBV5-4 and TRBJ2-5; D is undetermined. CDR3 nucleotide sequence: TGTGCCAGCAGCTGGTTTTCAGAGACCCAGTACTTC. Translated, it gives CASSWFSETQYF.